A single sample is the source of the 6 T cell receptor beta chains below, sequenced in a study of T cells after yellow fever vaccination. One entry per CDR3 protein, called by TCRdb with MiXCR from the 5' RACE reads. This sample has approximately 300,000 distinct CDR3 sequences, with around 6.8% found just once. Sequencing was performed on PBMCs, taken roughly seven weeks after the first yellow fever vaccination. The receptor set was obtained from a man aged 18 to 35 who received the YFV17D yellow fever vaccine.

The gene calls are TRBV5-1 and TRBJ1-2; D is perhaps TRBD1 (5 bases). V lost 2 bases to trimming and J lost 5 bases, with 16 bases between them. The CDR3 is 15 residues long. Germline values: CDR1 SGHRS, CDR2 YFSETQ. CDR3 in amino acids: CASSFFLSGRYGYTF. The CDR3 nucleotides are TGCGCCAGCAGCTTTTTCCTTTCAGGGAGGTATGGCTACACCTTC.

This chain uses TRBV20-1 with TRBJ2-2; D possibly corresponds to TRBD1 (7 bases). Trimming removed 0 bases from V and 6 bases from J, with 14 bases in between. The CDR3 loop spans 15 amino acids. The V gene's germline CDR1 is DFQATT and CDR2 SNEGSKA (reference sequence). The CDR3 loop reads CSARDGRGAAGELFF. CDR3 DNA sequence: TGCAGTGCTAGAGATGGCAGGGGGGCGGCCGGGGAGCTGTTTTTT.

This sequence joins TRBV24-1 and TRBJ2-3; 9 bases fit TRBD1. The CDR3 spans 13 residues. Germline V lookup: CDR1 KGHDR, CDR2 SFDVKD. V gave up 10 bases and J gave up 1 base; unmatched junction bases: 2. This CDR3 reads CATTGGRTDTQYF. CDR3 DNA: TGTGCCACGACAGGGGGTCGCACAGATACGCAGTATTTT.

The chain links TRBV12-3 or TRBV12-4 to TRBJ2-2; 8 bases are a match to TRBD2. CDR3 size: 16 residues. Germline trimming cut 4 bases from V and 7 bases from J; bases unmatched to any gene: 11. The CDR3 loop is CASSSALGTRYGELFF. CDR3 DNA sequence: TGTGCCAGCAGTTCTGCCCTCGGGACTAGATACGGGGAGCTGTTTTTT.

This clonotype was detected a few times. The rearrangement links TRBV20-1 to TRBJ2-3; 13 positions match TRBD2. The CDR3 covers 15 residues. In germline, CDR1 is DFQATT, CDR2 SNEGSKA (reference sequence). V shed 6 bases, J shed 3 bases, and the junction held 6 bases outside the gene matches. The CDR3: CSARLTSGGTDTQYF. CDR3 bases: TGCAGTGCCCGCCTGACTAGCGGGGGGACAGATACGCAGTATTTT.

The chain couples TRBV6-4 to TRBJ2-7; unclear D gene. The V end was cut by 4 bases, the J end by 9 bases, with 10 bases between. Germline lookup yields CDR1 MRHNA and CDR2 SNTAGT. CDR3 size: 11 residues. This CDR3 reads CASSGGRRQYV. CDR3 bases: TGTGCCAGCAGTGGGGGTCGCCGGCAGTACGTC.